This T cell receptor (beta chain) comes out of a study of T cells in Graves' hyperthyroidism and ophthalmopathy. Across the whole study: Peripheral blood was drawn at first diagnosis, prior to all treatment. Findings of the study overall: Among clonotypes expanded in thyroid above 0.001, most were also found in blood.

Germline CDR1 reads SGHNT; CDR2 reads YYREEE (reference sequence). The CDR3 length is 14 residues. V was cut by 5 bases and J by 9 bases, with 18 bases left in between. In its sample, this clonotype was seen a few times. Its antigen is not known. Amplified TCR beta CDR3 regions derived from RNA transcripts. The HTBI primer set served for first-round RT-PCR of the TCR CDR3. TCRdb reanalysed the multiplex PCR reads using MiXCR and keeps one entry per CDR3 protein. Of around 370,000 distinct CDR3 sequences listed, under 20% are singletons. Using around 10 ml of fresh peripheral blood, PBMCs were prepared. The V call is TRBV5-4, the J call TRBJ2-1, with TRBD2 as a possible D gene (7 bases). The sequence was obtained from a man younger than 30 with Graves' ophthalmopathy. Sequences were obtained from blood. CDR3 DNA: TGTGCCAGCAGGGAAGGGGGGGCAGAGGTTGAGCAGTTCTTC. Protein: CASREGGAEVEQFF.